This T cell receptor (beta chain) was recovered during a study of blood T cell repertoires in COVID-19. At the level of the study: Some COVID-19 samples were acute and others convalescent; all came from the United States, Italy and Spain. In each case, the material was cDNA or gDNA derived from T cells, B-cell-depleted T cells, or PBMCs.

V lost 6 bases to trimming and J lost 5 bases; unmatched junction nucleotides: 11. CDR1 is KGHDR, CDR2 SFDVKD, per germline. This CDR3 has 15 amino acids. Original data processing: From reference gene primer amplification, estimates of nucleated cell counts were derived. Assay used: immunoSEQ multiplex PCR; TCRdb lists only in-frame clones, some missing. From that table come the V and J calls and clone size; the DNA was used to work out D and trimming. The data show 55,000 to 95,000 clones, about 82% seen once. The gene calls are TRBV24-1 and TRBJ2-7; the match to TRBD2 covers 8 bases. Sample: peripheral blood. This receptor was obtained from a woman between 55 and 75 years old with acute or convalescent COVID-19. The CDR3, as DNA: TGTGCCACCAGTCACACTAGCGGACCTTCAAACGAGCAGTACTTC. Translating it yields CATSHTSGPSNEQYF.